Below, 21 T cell receptor beta chains from the same sample are listed, as sequenced in a study of shared clonotypes between healthy human individuals. Generated by immunoSEQ multiplex PCR, the TCRdb table keeps only in-frame clones and is missing some. The sample carries some 350,000 clones, roughly 70% recorded once. Sequenced: memory CD4+ T cells sorted from blood. Subset specified: CD45RA-negative fraction. The source of these receptors is a young man in good health.

The chain recombines TRBV7-2 with TRBJ2-1; maybe TRBD1 (6 bases). The germline V gene encodes CDR1 SGHTA and CDR2 FQGNSA. This CDR3 contains 15 residues. Between the trimmed V and J ends, which lost 1 base and 4 bases, there was a span of 11 bases. CDR3 sequence reads: CASSLGQDRYNEQFF. Here the CDR3 DNA reads TGTGCCAGCAGCTTAGGACAGGACAGATACAATGAGCAGTTCTTC.

The CDR3 loop reads CASSLGAGLYQPQHF. The DNA of the CDR3 is TGTGCCAGCAGCTTAGGGGCTGGTTTGTATCAGCCCCAGCATTTT. V usage is TRBV7-8 and J usage is TRBJ1-5; D is undetermined. The CDR3 contains 15 residues. V lost 1 base to trimming and J lost 5 bases, with 12 bases between them. In germline, CDR1 is SGHVS, CDR2 FQNEAQ.

This sequence joins TRBV11-2 and TRBJ1-2, with 7 positions matching TRBD1. This CDR3 contains 14 residues. Germline V CDR1 and CDR2: SGHAT, FQNNGV. With V trimmed by 5 bases and J by 6 bases, 9 bases remained unmatched. The CDR3 DNA reads TGTGCCAGCAGCCGTTTTGACAGGGTGGATGGCTACACCTTC. It specifies CASSRFDRVDGYTF.

To note about this clone: A junction end diverges from the germline sequence, so it may reflect a read error. The rearrangement links TRBV4-1 to TRBJ2-3; 8 bases are shared with TRBD1. The CDR3 runs 13 residues. Germline V gene data show CDR1 as MGHRA and CDR2 as YSYEKL. This CDR3 reads CASSQPYGQGRNF. The CDR3 DNA reads as TGCGCCAGCAGCCAACCTTACGGACAGGGACGGAATTTT.

This clone was observed a single time. The chain has TRBV7-8 and TRBJ1-1; D ambiguous. The germline V gene encodes CDR1 SGHVS and CDR2 FQNEAQ. This CDR3 has 14 residues. The V end lost 7 bases, the J end lost 3 bases, and 15 bases lay between the germline ends. The DNA for the CDR3 is TGTGCCAGCACCCTTAGTGAGGGTCACACTGAAGCTTTCTTT. Amino acid sequence: CASTLSEGHTEAFF. The full variable domain, its missing parts supplied by reference TRBV7-8 and TRBJ1-1, is GAGVSQSPRYKVAKRGQDVALRCDPISGHVSLFWYQQALGQGPEFLTYFQNEAQLDKSGLPSDRFFAERPEGSVSTLKIQRTQQEDSAVYLCASTLSEGHTEAFFGQGTRLTVV.

The J gene is TRBJ1-1, the V gene TRBV18, with a tentative D call TRBD1 (5 bases). Deletions cut 3 bases from V and 0 bases from J, with 14 bases between. This CDR3 spans 16 amino acids. Germline assignment: CDR1 KGHSH and CDR2 LQKENI. The CDR3 loop reads CASSPTGQPMNTEAFF. CDR3 in DNA: TGTGCCAGCTCACCGACGGGGCAGCCGATGAACACTGAAGCTTTCTTT.

This clone occurred once. The rearrangement links TRBV5-5 to TRBJ2-7; no firm D call. This CDR3 has 14 amino acids. Germline-derived CDR1 and CDR2 are SGHKS and YYEKEE (reference sequence). Between the trimmed V and J ends, which lost 1 base and 1 base, there was a span of 9 bases. The CDR3 loop is CASSLYIQSYEQYF. DNA of the CDR3: TGTGCCAGCAGCTTGTATATACAGTCCTACGAGCAGTACTTC.

This chain uses TRBV4-1 with TRBJ2-2; 8 bases are shared with TRBD2. This CDR3 comprises 17 residues. CDR1 MGHRA and CDR2 YSYEKL come from the germline V gene. Trimming removed 5 bases from V and 1 base from J; junction bases left unmatched: 9. Written as DNA, the CDR3 is TGCGCCAGCAGCTACACGACCAGCGGGAGGAACACCGGGGAGCTGTTTTTT. Translation: CASSYTTSGRNTGELFF.

This chain connects TRBV6-5 to TRBJ2-7; 7 nucleotides match TRBD2. There are 14 residues in the CDR3. V was clipped by 8 bases and J by 5 bases; unmatched bases: 12. CDR1 MNHEY and CDR2 SVGAGI come from the germline V gene. CDR3 sequence reads: CASGASGLGDEQYF. The CDR3 DNA is TGTGCCAGCGGAGCTAGCGGCCTTGGGGACGAGCAGTACTTC.

The rearrangement links TRBV15 to TRBJ2-7; D is uncertain. The CDR3 contains 17 residues. Deletions cut 0 bases from V and 0 bases from J, with 15 bases between. Germline V lookup: CDR1 LNHNV, CDR2 YYDKDF (reference sequence). CDR3 nucleotide sequence: TGTGCCACCAGCAGAGAATTTTCGGGCATAAACTCCTACGAGCAGTACTTC. This sequence encodes CATSREFSGINSYEQYF.

The V gene is TRBV10-3, the J gene TRBJ2-1; 12 bases fit TRBD2. J gave up 6 bases and V 5 bases, and 5 bases lay outside the gene matches. The CDR3 spans 15 residues. In germline, CDR1 is ENHRY, CDR2 SYGVKD. The CDR3 here is CAISTGTSGFNEQFF. The CDR3, as DNA: TGTGCCATCAGTACCGGGACTAGCGGGTTCAATGAGCAGTTCTTC.

The chain combines TRBV2 with TRBJ2-3; no clear D gene. Per the germline V gene, CDR1 is SNHLY and CDR2 is FYNNEI. This CDR3 comprises 15 residues. Trimming left V 6 bases short and J 6 bases short, with 19 bases between. CDR3 DNA sequence: TGTGCCAGCAGCAGACCGGCAGGCTCCAGGGATACGCAGTATTTT. Translated, it gives CASSRPAGSRDTQYF.

The chain is built from TRBV6-1 and TRBJ2-2; no clear D. The V gene lost 2 bases and the J gene lost 6 bases, with 7 bases spanning the gap. Germline V CDR1 and CDR2: MNHNS, SASEGT. This CDR3 is 13 amino acids long. The CDR3 DNA follows: TGTGCCAGCAGTGAAAGAGCAGCCGGGGAGCTGTTTTTT. Protein sequence: CASSERAAGELFF.

The genes are TRBV4-3 and TRBJ2-4, with D unclear. Germline CDR1 reads LGHNA; CDR2 reads YSLEER. This CDR3 comprises 16 residues. Trimming stripped 0 bases from V and 7 bases from J, with 16 bases between. Here the CDR3 DNA reads TGCGCCAGCAGCCAAGATCTCTCCAACTACGGGAACATTCAGTACTTC. It encodes CASSQDLSNYGNIQYF.

The V gene is TRBV18, the J gene TRBJ2-6; no clear D gene. V dropped 5 bases and J dropped 1 base, with 6 bases sitting between them. The CDR3 length is 14 residues. Germline lookup yields CDR1 KGHSH and CDR2 LQKENI. The CDR3: CASSSTSGANVLTF. CDR3 nucleotides: TGTGCCAGCTCAAGCACATCTGGGGCCAACGTCCTGACTTTC.

The genes are TRBV7-9 and TRBJ1-5; TRBD1 matches at 7 bases. Looked up from germline, CDR1 is SEHNR and CDR2 is FQNEAQ (reference sequence). The J segment lost 3 bases and the V segment lost 3 bases, leaving 5 bases of the junction unmatched. CDR3 length: 15 amino acids. This chain's CDR3 is CASSFSQGLNQPQHF. The CDR3 nucleotides are TGTGCCAGCAGCTTTTCACAGGGGCTCAATCAGCCCCAGCATTTT.

The chain has TRBV18 and TRBJ2-1, with 7 bases identical to TRBD1. V gave up 5 bases and J gave up 4 bases; unmatched junction bases: 8. The CDR3 consists of 15 residues. Germline V gene data show CDR1 as KGHSH and CDR2 as LQKENI. The CDR3 is CASSTDRAGYNEQFF. In DNA form, the CDR3 reads TGTGCCAGCTCAACAGACAGGGCGGGTTACAATGAGCAGTTCTTC. Combining the CDR3 with reference TRBV18 and TRBJ2-1 gives the whole variable domain NAGVMQNPRHLVRRRGQEARLRCSPMKGHSHVYWYRQLPEEGLKFMVYLQKENIIDESGMPKERFSAEFPKEGPSILRIQQVVRGDSAAYFCASSTDRAGYNEQFFGPGTRLTVL.

The chain is built from TRBV7-7 and TRBJ2-5; 9 nucleotides align to TRBD1. J was trimmed by 4 bases and V by 4 bases; bases with no gene match: 4. The CDR3 consists of 14 residues. Germline V gives CDR1 SSHAT, CDR2 FNYEAQ (reference sequence). The CDR3 protein is CASSSGQGTETQYF. The CDR3 DNA follows: TGTGCCAGCAGCTCTGGACAGGGGACAGAGACCCAGTACTTC.

The rearrangement uses TRBV7-2 and TRBJ2-7; no clear D gene. The germline V gene encodes CDR1 SGHTA and CDR2 FQGNSA. Trimming removed 3 bases from V and 3 bases from J, with 9 bases in between. This CDR3 spans 13 amino acids. The CDR3 sequence is CASSFSSGYEQYF. The CDR3 DNA reads as TGTGCCAGCAGCTTCTCGTCCGGCTACGAGCAGTACTTC. The entire variable domain, with the rest obtained from reference TRBV7-2 and TRBJ2-7, is as follows: GAGVSQSPSNKVTEKGKDVELRCDPISGHTALYWYRQSLGQGLEFLIYFQGNSAPDKSGLPSDRFSAERTGGSVSTLTIQRTQQEDSAVYLCASSFSSGYEQYFGPGTRLTVT.

This clone was seen only a few times. The rearrangement links TRBV25-1 to TRBJ2-3; maybe TRBD2 (6 bases). This CDR3 region has 16 residues. Germline CDR1 is MGHDK and CDR2 is SYGVNS. The ends were cut back, 2 bases at V and 0 bases at J, with 12 bases in the middle. CDR3 bases: TGTGCCAGCAGTGAAGGGAGGTGGGAGAGCACAGATACGCAGTATTTT. Translation gives CASSEGRWESTDTQYF.

The chain has TRBV6-1 and TRBJ1-3; the D is unclear. Germline V gives CDR1 MNHNS, CDR2 SASEGT. The CDR3 extends over 12 amino acids. The V gene lost 7 bases and the J gene lost 3 bases, with 7 bases spanning the gap. In DNA, the CDR3 is TGTGCCAGCAACCGGAATGGAAACACCATATATTTT. Encoded protein: CASNRNGNTIYF.